Detailed here is one TCR beta chain. The data belong to a study of T cells expressing NK-cell markers. TCRdb derives one entry per CDR3 protein from the 5' RACE reads, leaving out DNA. Found here are a few hundred thousand distinct CDR3 sequences; the top ten clones hold 3.5% to 4.5%. This TCR was recovered from a man between 18 and 35 years old in good health. The sample comprised blood T cells: a sorted CD56 or NKG2C T cell subset, CD4+ or CD8+ T cells, or bulk PBMC T cells (not recorded which).

The CDR3 sequence: CASSPQEEGGWNTGELFF. V usage is TRBV18 and J usage is TRBJ2-2; TCRdb indicates TRBD1, and absent DNA this call remains unverified. This CDR3 has 18 amino acids. Germline V gives CDR1 KGHSH, CDR2 LQKENI.